Sequencing of this T cell receptor beta chain was carried out in a study of cytomegalovirus exposure and HLA in healthy donors. Study background: Of the donors genotyped, several hundred in all, over 80% fell in the Caucasian-associated ancestry cluster.

V lost 0 bases to trimming and J lost 2 bases; unmatched junction nucleotides: 2. Germline V gene lookup returns CDR1 SGHRS and CDR2 YFSETQ. The CDR3 is 14 residues long. With respect to this clone: As yet, its antigen is unknown.

Study-wide findings and caveats: In a later analysis, donors in an Asian-associated ancestry cluster reportedly had fewer N-insertions in productive TCRs than the cohort mean. About 87% or about 30% of the time was how often most TCR beta V segments were productive, according to an earlier analysis.

PCR was performed using 60 Vbeta and 13 Jbeta primers. Using immunoSEQ multiplex PCR, the repertoire was profiled, and TCRdb retains in-frame clones only, with some absent. The sample lists over 150,000 clones; about 76% were seen once. The chain uses TRBV5-1 and TRBJ2-7; 7 positions agree with TRBD2. The origin of this receptor is a woman aged 40 to 50 in good health and CMV-seropositive. Specimen: PBMCs. CDR3 in DNA: TGCGCCAGCAGCTTGGCCAGCGGGGCCTACGAGCAGTACTTC. Protein product: CASSLASGAYEQYF.